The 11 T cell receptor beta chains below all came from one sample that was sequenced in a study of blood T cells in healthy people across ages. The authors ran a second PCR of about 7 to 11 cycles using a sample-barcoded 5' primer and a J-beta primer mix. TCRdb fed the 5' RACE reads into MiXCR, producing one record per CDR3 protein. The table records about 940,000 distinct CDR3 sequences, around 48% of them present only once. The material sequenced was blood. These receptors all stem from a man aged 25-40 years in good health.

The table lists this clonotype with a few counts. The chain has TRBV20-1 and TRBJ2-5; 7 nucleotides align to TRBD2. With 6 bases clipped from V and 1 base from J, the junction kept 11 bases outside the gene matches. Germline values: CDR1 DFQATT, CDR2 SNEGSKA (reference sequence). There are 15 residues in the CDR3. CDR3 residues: CSAIKRGLSQETQYF. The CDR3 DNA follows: TGCAGTGCCATAAAGCGGGGCCTAAGCCAAGAGACCCAGTACTTC.

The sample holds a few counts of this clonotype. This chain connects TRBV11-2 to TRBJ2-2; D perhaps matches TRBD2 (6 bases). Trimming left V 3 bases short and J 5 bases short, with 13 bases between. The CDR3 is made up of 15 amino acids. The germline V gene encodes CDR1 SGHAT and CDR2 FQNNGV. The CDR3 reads CASSFLGEVTGELFF. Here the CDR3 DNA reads TGTGCCAGCAGCTTTCTGGGGGAGGTTACCGGGGAGCTGTTTTTT.

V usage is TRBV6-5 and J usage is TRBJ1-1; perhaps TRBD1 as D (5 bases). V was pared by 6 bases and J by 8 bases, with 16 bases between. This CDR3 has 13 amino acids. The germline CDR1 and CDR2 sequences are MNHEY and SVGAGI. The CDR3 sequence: CASSLPGVREAFF. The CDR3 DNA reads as TGTGCCAGCAGCCTCCCGGGGGTTCGGGAAGCTTTCTTT.

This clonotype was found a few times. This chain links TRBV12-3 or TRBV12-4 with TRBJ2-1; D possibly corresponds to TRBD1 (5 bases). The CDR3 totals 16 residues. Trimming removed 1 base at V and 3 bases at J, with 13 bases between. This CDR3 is CASSLVSGAGYNEQFF. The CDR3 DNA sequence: TGTGCCAGCAGTTTAGTAAGTGGGGCAGGCTACAATGAGCAGTTCTTC.

The CDR3 DNA reads as TGCGCCAGCAGCCAAGTGGGGCCTAGCGGTGGTCGGGGTGAGCAGTTCTTC. Protein sequence: CASSQVGPSGGRGEQFF. The chain recombines TRBV4-1 with TRBJ2-1; 7 positions agree with TRBD2. Trimming removed 1 base from V and 9 bases from J; junction bases left unmatched: 15. The CDR3 is 17 residues long. CDR1 and CDR2 (germline): MGHRA, YSYEKL.

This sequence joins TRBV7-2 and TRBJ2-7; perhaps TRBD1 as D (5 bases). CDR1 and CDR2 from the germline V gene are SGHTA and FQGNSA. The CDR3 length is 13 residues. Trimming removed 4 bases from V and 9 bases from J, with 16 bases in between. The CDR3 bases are TGTGCCAGCAGCTGCATCGAACAGGCGGCGCAGTACTTC. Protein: CASSCIEQAAQYF.

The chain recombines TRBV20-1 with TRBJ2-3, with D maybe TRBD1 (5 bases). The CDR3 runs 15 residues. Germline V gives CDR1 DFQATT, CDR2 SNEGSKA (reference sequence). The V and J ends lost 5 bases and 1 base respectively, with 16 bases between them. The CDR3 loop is CSAPDIPRGTDTQYF. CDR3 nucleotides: TGCAGTGCTCCGGACATTCCAAGAGGCACAGATACGCAGTATTTT.

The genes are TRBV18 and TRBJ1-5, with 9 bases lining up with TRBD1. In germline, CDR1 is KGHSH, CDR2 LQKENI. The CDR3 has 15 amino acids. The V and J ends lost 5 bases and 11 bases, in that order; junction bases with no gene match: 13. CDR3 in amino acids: CASSDGTGQQYAQHF. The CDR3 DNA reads TGTGCCAGCTCAGATGGGACAGGGCAGCAGTATGCCCAGCATTTT.

The CDR3 here is CASTAGTGGSYEQYF. CDR3 sequence (DNA): TGTGCCAGTACCGCCGGGACAGGGGGCAGCTACGAGCAGTACTTC. The genes are TRBV19 and TRBJ2-7, with 12 bases lining up with TRBD1. V shed 7 bases, J shed 3 bases, and the junction held 7 bases outside the gene matches. The CDR3 length is 15 residues. Germline CDR1 is LNHDA and CDR2 is SQIVND (reference sequence). The complete variable domain, with remaining parts taken from reference TRBV19 and TRBJ2-7, reads DGGITQSPKYLFRKEGQNVTLSCEQNLNHDAMYWYRQDPGQGLRLIYYSQIVNDFQKGDIAEGYSVSREKKESFPLTVTSAQKNPTAFYLCASTAGTGGSYEQYFGPGTRLTVT.

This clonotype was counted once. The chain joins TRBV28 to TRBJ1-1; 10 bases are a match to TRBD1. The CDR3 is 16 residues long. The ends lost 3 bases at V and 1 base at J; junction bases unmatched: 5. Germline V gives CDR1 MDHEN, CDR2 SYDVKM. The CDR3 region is CASSFGTGDPNTEAFF. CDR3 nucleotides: TGTGCCAGCAGTTTCGGGACAGGGGACCCGAACACTGAAGCTTTCTTT.

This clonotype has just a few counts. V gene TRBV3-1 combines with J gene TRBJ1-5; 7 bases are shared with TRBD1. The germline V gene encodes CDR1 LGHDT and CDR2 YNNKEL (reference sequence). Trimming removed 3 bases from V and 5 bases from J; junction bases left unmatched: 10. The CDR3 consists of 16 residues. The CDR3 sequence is CASSQATGLGDQPQHF. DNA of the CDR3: TGTGCCAGCAGCCAGGCGACAGGGTTGGGCGATCAGCCCCAGCATTTT.